This TCR beta chain comes out of a study of blood T cells in healthy people across ages. The overall study: Per two T cells, template switching captured roughly one barcoded beta molecule. Regarding the study as a whole: Measured against age, TCR beta diversity per million T cells decreased in a roughly linear manner.

With a J-beta primer mix and a sample-barcoded 5' primer, a second PCR ran 7 to 11 cycles. Tagging of each cDNA molecule was performed by a template-switch adaptor with 12 random nucleotides. TCRdb reprocessed the 5' RACE reads with MiXCR, giving one entry per CDR3 protein. The table has 1,800,000 or so distinct CDR3 sequences, more than 35% seen once. The authors drew roughly 9.8 milliliters of peripheral blood from each donor. The CDR3 contains 14 residues. V dropped 8 bases and J dropped 1 base, with 15 bases sitting between them. Germline lookup yields CDR1 MNHEY and CDR2 SVGEGT. This clonotype was seen a few times. No antigen is known for it.

The sample was blood. J is TRBJ2-7 and V is TRBV6-2 or TRBV6-3, with a possible D match to TRBD1 (6 bases). This TCR was sampled from a human donor in good health. The CDR3 sequence is CASYAQGRSYEQYF. In DNA form, the CDR3 reads TGTGCCAGCTACGCCCAGGGGAGATCCTACGAGCAGTACTTC.